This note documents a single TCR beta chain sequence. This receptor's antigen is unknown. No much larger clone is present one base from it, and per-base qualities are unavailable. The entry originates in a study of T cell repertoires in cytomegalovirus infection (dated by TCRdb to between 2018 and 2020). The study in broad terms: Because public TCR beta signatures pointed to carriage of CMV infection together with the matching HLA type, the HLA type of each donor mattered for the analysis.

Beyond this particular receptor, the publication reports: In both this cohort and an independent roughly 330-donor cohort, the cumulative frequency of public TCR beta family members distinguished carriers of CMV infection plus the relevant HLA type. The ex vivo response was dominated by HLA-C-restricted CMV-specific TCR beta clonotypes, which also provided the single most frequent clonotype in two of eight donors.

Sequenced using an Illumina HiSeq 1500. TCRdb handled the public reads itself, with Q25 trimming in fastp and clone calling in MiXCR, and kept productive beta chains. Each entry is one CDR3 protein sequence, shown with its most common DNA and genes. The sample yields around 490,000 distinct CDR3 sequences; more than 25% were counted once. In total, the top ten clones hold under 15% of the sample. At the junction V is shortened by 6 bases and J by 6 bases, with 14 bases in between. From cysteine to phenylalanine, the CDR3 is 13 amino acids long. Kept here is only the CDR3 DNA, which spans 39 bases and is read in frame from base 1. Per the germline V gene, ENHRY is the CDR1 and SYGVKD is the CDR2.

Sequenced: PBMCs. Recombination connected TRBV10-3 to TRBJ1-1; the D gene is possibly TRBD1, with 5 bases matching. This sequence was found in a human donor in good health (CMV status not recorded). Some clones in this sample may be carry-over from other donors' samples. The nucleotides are TGTGCCATCAGAGGGGCCAAGGAACCTGAAGCTTTCTTT. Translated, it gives CAIRGAKEPEAFF.